These 15 T cell receptor beta chains share one sample of origin, sequenced in a study of a mutant IDH1 vaccine in newly diagnosed glioma. Profiled with immunoSEQ multiplex PCR; TCRdb holds only in-frame clones, not every one. The table records 90,000 to 100,000 clones, around 90% of them present only once. Time point of the sample: baseline, week 1 (first vaccination visit). This sample's treatment: pre-vaccination baseline after standard-of-care therapy. Material: PBMCs, obtained from a glioma patient treated with radiotherapy, temozolomide or both. The origin of the receptors is a woman in her forties or fifties with glioma.

This chain links TRBV10-3 with TRBJ1-2; perhaps TRBD1 as D (6 bases). V lost 2 bases and J 8 bases, leaving 6 bases between the germline ends. The CDR3 length is 11 residues. Germline assignment: CDR1 ENHRY and CDR2 SYGVKD. The CDR3 sequence is CAISEGGGYTF. CDR3 DNA sequence: TGTGCCATCAGTGAGGGGGGCGGCTACACCTTC.

This rearrangement joins TRBV11-2 to TRBJ2-2, with unresolved D. The CDR3 is 14 amino acids. V lost 5 bases, J lost 5 bases, and 12 bases lay in between. Germline V gene lookup returns CDR1 SGHAT and CDR2 FQNNGV. CDR3 nucleotide sequence: TGTGCCAGCAGCGGCGTAGGATGGACCGGGGAGCTGTTTTTT. Its translation is CASSGVGWTGELFF.

The V gene is TRBV10-1, the J gene TRBJ2-7; D ambiguous. This CDR3 has 13 amino acids. The ends were cut back, 7 bases at V and 6 bases at J, with 16 bases in the middle. Germline values: CDR1 WNHNN, CDR2 SYGVQD (reference sequence). The CDR3 DNA follows: TGCGCCAGCACCTCCCGGAGAGCGCCCGAGCAGTACTTC. It encodes CASTSRRAPEQYF.

V is TRBV15 and J is TRBJ2-2; 10 bases match TRBD2. This CDR3 has 20 residues. V lost 4 bases and J lost 1; bases outside the gene matches: 15. From germline, CDR1 is LNHNV and CDR2 YYDKDF (reference sequence). The CDR3 bases are TGTGCCACCAGCATCAAAAAGGGGGCTAGCGGGAGATGGAACACCGGGGAGCTGTTTTTT. Its translation: CATSIKKGASGRWNTGELFF.

The J gene is TRBJ2-2, the V gene TRBV28; TRBD2 matches at 10 bases. The CDR3 has 17 amino acids. Trimming removed 8 bases from V and 5 bases from J; junction bases left unmatched: 14. Germline V lookup: CDR1 MDHEN, CDR2 SYDVKM. The CDR3 DNA reads as TGTGCCAGCCGCTCCGGGATTAGCGGGAGGTTGACCGGGGAGCTGTTTTTT. It is translated as CASRSGISGRLTGELFF.

This clone has a handful of counts. The CDR3 DNA reads TGTGCCAGCAGTGAAGTGGGGAATCAGCCCCAGCATTTT. Translation gives CASSEVGNQPQHF. The chain uses TRBV6-1 and TRBJ1-5; D is ambiguous. With 1 base removed from V and 4 bases from J, the gap between germline ends came to 5 bases. This CDR3 contains 13 residues. CDR1 is MNHNS and CDR2 is SASEGT in the germline V gene.

The chain links TRBV5-5 to TRBJ1-1, with D tentatively TRBD1 (6 bases). Germline values: CDR1 SGHKS, CDR2 YYEKEE (reference sequence). The CDR3 is 15 amino acids. V was clipped by 3 bases and J by 4 bases, with 16 bases between them. In DNA form, the CDR3 reads TGTGCCAGCAGCTGGAACAGGGTGGGGGGCACTGAAGCTTTCTTT. The encoded protein is CASSWNRVGGTEAFF.

V and J are TRBV4-1 and TRBJ2-7; 12 nucleotides agree with TRBD2. From germline, CDR1 is MGHRA and CDR2 YSYEKL. The CDR3 length is 15 residues. V shed 1 base, J shed 5 bases, and the junction held 3 bases outside the gene matches. Here the CDR3 reads CASSQASGRAHEQYF. DNA of the CDR3: TGCGCCAGCAGCCAAGCTAGCGGGAGGGCACACGAGCAGTACTTC.

This clone was counted a few times. The sample carries other DNA sequences with the same CDR3. The chain employs TRBV28 and TRBJ2-3; D remains unclear. This CDR3 has 14 residues. The V gene lost 3 bases and the J gene lost 1 base, with 8 bases spanning the gap. Germline-derived CDR1 and CDR2 are MDHEN and SYDVKM. As DNA, the CDR3 is TGTGCCAGCAGTTTTTTGTCAGGCACAGATACGCAGTATTTT. Amino acids: CASSFLSGTDTQYF.

The chain joins TRBV18 to TRBJ1-1; weak D call: TRBD1 (5 bases). This CDR3 has 17 amino acids. Trimming took off 3 bases at V and 0 bases at J, with 17 bases between the two ends. The germline V gene encodes CDR1 KGHSH and CDR2 LQKENI. CDR3 nucleotide sequence: TGTGCCAGCTCACCTGGGACCCTCGGGAGGGTGAACACTGAAGCTTTCTTT. Its translation is CASSPGTLGRVNTEAFF.

This clone was seen a handful of times. This chain connects TRBV2 to TRBJ1-4; no firm D call. V gave up 7 bases and J gave up 0 bases, with 9 bases separating them. The CDR3 is 14 residues long. Germline loops: CDR1 SNHLY, CDR2 FYNNEI. CDR3 residues: CASTLRSTNEKLFF. CDR3 DNA: TGTGCCAGCACTCTTAGATCAACTAATGAAAAACTGTTTTTT. Combining the CDR3 with reference TRBV2 and TRBJ1-4 gives the whole variable domain EPEVTQTPSHQVTQMGQEVILRCVPISNHLYFYWYRQILGQKVEFLVSFYNNEISEKSEIFDDQFSVERPDGSNFTLKIRSTKLEDSAMYFCASTLRSTNEKLFFGSGTQLSVL.

The V gene is TRBV5-1, the J gene TRBJ2-1; 8 bases match TRBD1. Germline V gene data show CDR1 as SGHRS and CDR2 as YFSETQ. V was pared by 3 bases and J by 7 bases, with 9 bases of the junction left unmatched. The CDR3 runs to 15 residues. CDR3 amino acids: CASSSTGGFTNEQFF. For the CDR3, the DNA is TGCGCCAGCAGCTCAACAGGGGGTTTTACAAATGAGCAGTTCTTC.

The rearrangement joins TRBV10-1 to TRBJ2-7; 11 bases fit TRBD2. This CDR3 has 16 residues. Germline-derived CDR1 and CDR2 are WNHNN and SYGVQD (reference sequence). V gave up 6 bases and J gave up 0 bases; unmatched junction bases: 7. CDR3 in DNA: TGCGCCAGCAGGGGAACTAGCGGGAGTCCCTCCTACGAGCAGTACTTC. Translating gives CASRGTSGSPSYEQYF.

The rearrangement uses TRBV28 and TRBJ1-2, with TRBD1 as a possible D gene (5 bases). Trimming removed 5 bases at V and 4 bases at J, with 20 bases between. Germline assignment: CDR1 MDHEN and CDR2 SYDVKM. The CDR3 loop spans 16 amino acids. CDR3 coding DNA: TGTGCCAGCAGTCCCCCCCGGGGCCCTGGCGGCTATGGCTACACCTTC. It translates to CASSPPRGPGGYGYTF.

The chain is built from TRBV27 and TRBJ1-6; unclear D gene. This CDR3 is 15 amino acids long. Between the trimmed V and J ends, which lost 1 base and 8 bases, there was a span of 12 bases. Germline CDR1 is MNHEY and CDR2 is SMNVEV (reference sequence). The CDR3 DNA reads TGTGCCAGCAGTTTATTAGGTCGGGCGGATTCACCCCTCCACTTT. It codes for CASSLLGRADSPLHF.